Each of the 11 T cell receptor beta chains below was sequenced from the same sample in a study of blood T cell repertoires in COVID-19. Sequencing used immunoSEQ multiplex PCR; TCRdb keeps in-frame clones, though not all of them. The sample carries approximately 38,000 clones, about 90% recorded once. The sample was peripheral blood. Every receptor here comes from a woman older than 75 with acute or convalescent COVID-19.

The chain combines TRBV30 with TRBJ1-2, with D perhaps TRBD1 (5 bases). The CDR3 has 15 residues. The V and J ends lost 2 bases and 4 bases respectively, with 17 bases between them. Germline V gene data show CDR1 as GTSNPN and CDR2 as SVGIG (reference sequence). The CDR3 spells CAWSLLDSRGYGYTF. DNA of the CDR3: TGTGCCTGGAGTCTCCTTGACAGTCGTGGCTATGGCTACACCTTC.

The chain's CDR3 is CASRKDRTGNTYEQYF. The CDR3 nucleotides read TGTGCCAGCAGGAAAGATCGGACAGGAAACACCTACGAGCAGTACTTC. V and J are TRBV2 and TRBJ2-7, with 7 nucleotides matching TRBD1. This CDR3 region has 16 residues. From germline, CDR1 is SNHLY and CDR2 FYNNEI. V lost 6 bases, J lost 2 bases, and 13 bases stayed unmatched.

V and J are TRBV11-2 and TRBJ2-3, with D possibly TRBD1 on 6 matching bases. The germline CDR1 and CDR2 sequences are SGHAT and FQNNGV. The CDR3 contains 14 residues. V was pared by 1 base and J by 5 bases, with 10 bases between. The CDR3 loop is CASSLGTAGDTQYF. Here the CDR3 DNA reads TGTGCCAGCAGCTTAGGGACAGCAGGAGATACGCAGTATTTT.

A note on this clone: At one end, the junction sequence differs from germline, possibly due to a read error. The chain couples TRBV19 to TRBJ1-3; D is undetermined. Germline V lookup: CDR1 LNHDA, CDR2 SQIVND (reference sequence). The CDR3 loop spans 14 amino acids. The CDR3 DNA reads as TGTGCCAGTAGTATAAGTGACTCTGGAAACGCCATATATTTT. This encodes CASSISDSGNAIYF. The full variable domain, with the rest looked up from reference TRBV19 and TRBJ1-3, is DGGITQSPKYLFRKEGQNVTLSCEQNLNHDAMYWYRQDPGQGLRLIYYSQIVNDFQKGDIAEGYSVSREKKESFPLTVTSAQKNPTAFYLCASSISDSGNAIYFGEGSWLTVV.

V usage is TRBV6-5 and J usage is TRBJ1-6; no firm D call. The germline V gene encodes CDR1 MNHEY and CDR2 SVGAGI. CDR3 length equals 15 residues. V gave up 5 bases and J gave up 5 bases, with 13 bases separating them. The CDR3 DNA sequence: TGTGCCAGCAGTCCCCCCCCGGTAAATAATTCACCCCTCCACTTT. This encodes CASSPPPVNNSPLHF.

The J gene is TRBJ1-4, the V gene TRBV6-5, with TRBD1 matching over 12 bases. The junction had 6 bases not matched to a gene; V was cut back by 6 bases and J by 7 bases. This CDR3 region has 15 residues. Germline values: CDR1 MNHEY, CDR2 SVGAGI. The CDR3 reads CASSHGTGGVEKLFF. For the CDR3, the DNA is TGTGCCAGCAGCCACGGGACAGGGGGCGTTGAAAAACTGTTTTTT.

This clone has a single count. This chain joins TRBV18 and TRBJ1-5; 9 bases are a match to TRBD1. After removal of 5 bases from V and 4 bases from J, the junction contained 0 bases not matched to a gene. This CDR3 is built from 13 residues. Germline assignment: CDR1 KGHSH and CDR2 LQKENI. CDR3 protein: CASSGTGNQPQHF. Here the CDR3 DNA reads TGTGCCAGCTCAGGGACAGGGAATCAGCCCCAGCATTTT.

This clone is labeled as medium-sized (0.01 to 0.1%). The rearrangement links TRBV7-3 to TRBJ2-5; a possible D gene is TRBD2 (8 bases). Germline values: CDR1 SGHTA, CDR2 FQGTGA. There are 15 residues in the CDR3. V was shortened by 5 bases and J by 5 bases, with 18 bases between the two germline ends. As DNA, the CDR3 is TGTGCCAGCAGCCCCGCGGGGGGACAGAGGGAGACCCAGTACTTC. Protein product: CASSPAGGQRETQYF.

CDR3 sequence: CALQGASTDTQYF. DNA of the CDR3: TGTGCCCTACAGGGGGCTAGCACAGATACGCAGTATTTT. J is TRBJ2-3 and V is TRBV30; 9 bases match TRBD1. This CDR3 region has 13 residues. Trimming at V came to 8 bases and at J to 0 bases, leaving 3 bases not matched to a gene. Per the germline V gene, CDR1 is GTSNPN and CDR2 is SVGIG (reference sequence).

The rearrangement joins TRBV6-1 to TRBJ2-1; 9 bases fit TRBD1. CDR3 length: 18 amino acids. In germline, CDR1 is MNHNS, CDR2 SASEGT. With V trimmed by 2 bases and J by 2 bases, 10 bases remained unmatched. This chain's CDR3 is CASSERTGGDSPYNEQFF. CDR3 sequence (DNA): TGTGCCAGCAGTGAAAGAACAGGGGGCGATTCCCCCTACAATGAGCAGTTCTTC.

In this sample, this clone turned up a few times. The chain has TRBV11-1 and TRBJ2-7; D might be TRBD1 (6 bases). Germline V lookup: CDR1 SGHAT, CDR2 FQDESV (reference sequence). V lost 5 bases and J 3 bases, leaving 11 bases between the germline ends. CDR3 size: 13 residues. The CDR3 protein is CASSGGQLYEQYF. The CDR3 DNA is TGTGCCAGCAGCGGAGGACAGCTCTACGAGCAGTACTTC.